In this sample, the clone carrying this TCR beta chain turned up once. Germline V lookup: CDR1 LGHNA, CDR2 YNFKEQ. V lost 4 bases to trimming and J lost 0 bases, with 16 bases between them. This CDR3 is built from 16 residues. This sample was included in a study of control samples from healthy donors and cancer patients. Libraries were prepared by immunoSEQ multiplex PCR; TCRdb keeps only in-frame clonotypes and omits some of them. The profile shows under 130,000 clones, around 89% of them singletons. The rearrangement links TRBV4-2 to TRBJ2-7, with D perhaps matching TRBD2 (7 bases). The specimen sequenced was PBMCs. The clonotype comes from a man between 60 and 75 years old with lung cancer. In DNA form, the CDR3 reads TGTGCCAGCAGCCTCGGCCGAGGGGGGGCCTCCTACGAGCAGTACTTC. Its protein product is CASSLGRGGASYEQYF.